A single sample gave rise to the 26 T cell receptor beta chains below, sequenced in a study of blood T cell repertoires in COVID-19. Some clones are missing from TCRdb's copy, which holds only in-frame ones; the method was immunoSEQ multiplex PCR. The sample includes around 260,000 clones, roughly 87% of them seen just once. The sample consisted of peripheral blood. Receptors originate from a human donor in a cohort sampled during active COVID-19.

This clone was recorded a few times. The V call is TRBV5-1, the J call TRBJ2-2; the match to TRBD2 covers 11 bases. The germline CDR1 and CDR2 sequences are SGHRS and YFSETQ. The V and J ends lost 0 bases and 6 bases, in that order; junction bases with no gene match: 4. This CDR3 has 16 residues. The CDR3 DNA reads TGCGCCAGCAGCTTGGAGATAGCGGGAGGGCCCGGGGAGCTGTTTTTT. Its translation: CASSLEIAGGPGELFF.

This clone turned up a few times. The chain couples TRBV18 to TRBJ2-7; 8 bases align to TRBD2. J gave up 2 bases and V 0 bases, and 0 bases lay outside the gene matches. Looked up from germline, CDR1 is KGHSH and CDR2 is LQKENI. This CDR3 spans 14 amino acids. DNA of the CDR3: TGTGCCAGCTCACCACCAGCGGGAGCCTACGAGCAGTACTTC. Residues: CASSPPAGAYEQYF.

Here the CDR3 reads CASSYRQSGGEQYF. In DNA, the CDR3 is TGTGCCAGCAGTTACAGGCAATCGGGAGGCGAGCAGTACTTC. This chain connects TRBV6-6 to TRBJ2-7; 7 nucleotides match TRBD2. V lost 2 bases, J lost 6 bases, and 7 bases stayed unmatched. CDR3 size: 14 residues. The germline gives CDR1 MNHNY, CDR2 SVGAGI (reference sequence).

This chain connects TRBV24-1 to TRBJ2-3; TRBD2 agrees at 10 bases. V shed 3 bases and J 5 bases; nucleotides not matched to a gene: 7. This CDR3 spans 16 amino acids. CDR1 and CDR2 (germline): KGHDR, SFDVKD. The CDR3 DNA follows: TGTGCCACCAGTGATCAAGCGGGAGGGCCCGGAGATACGCAGTATTTT. This encodes CATSDQAGGPGDTQYF.

The V and J genes are TRBV6-5 and TRBJ2-7, with a weak D call TRBD1 (6 bases). V shed 8 bases and J shed 5 bases, with 10 bases lying between them. Per the germline V gene, CDR1 is MNHEY and CDR2 is SVGAGI. The CDR3 contains 11 residues. The CDR3 loop reads CASGQGNEQYF. CDR3 nucleotide sequence: TGTGCCAGCGGGCAGGGGAACGAGCAGTACTTC.

This clone was detected once. J is TRBJ1-1 and V is TRBV19; TRBD1 matches 7 bases. The V gene end was trimmed by 4 bases and the J gene end by 2 bases; junction bases not matched to a gene: 7. The CDR3 is 15 amino acids. Germline-derived CDR1 and CDR2 are LNHDA and SQIVND (reference sequence). CDR3 sequence (DNA): TGTGCCAGTAGTACTTTCGGGACAGCTAACACTGAAGCTTTCTTT. Protein: CASSTFGTANTEAFF.

The rearrangement links TRBV11-2 to TRBJ2-5, with TRBD1 matching 7 bases. Trimming took 5 bases from V and 11 from J; bases not matched to a gene: 14. The CDR3 covers 14 residues. CDR1 is SGHAT and CDR2 is FQNNGV in the germline V gene. The CDR3, as DNA: TGTGCCAGCAGCCCCCGGACAGGTCAAGTGGGGCAGTACTTC. Translating it yields CASSPRTGQVGQYF.

J is TRBJ2-7 and V is TRBV6-5; maybe TRBD2 (5 bases). From germline, CDR1 is MNHEY and CDR2 SVGAGI. Trimming stripped 5 bases from V and 7 bases from J, with 21 bases between. The CDR3 contains 15 residues. CDR3 loop: CASSMEGPSPGEQYF. For the CDR3, the DNA is TGTGCCAGCAGTATGGAAGGTCCCTCCCCGGGGGAGCAGTACTTC.

This clone was counted once. The V and J genes are TRBV24-1 and TRBJ2-1; D might be TRBD2 (6 bases). Trimming removed 3 bases at V and 3 bases at J, with 11 bases between. Germline V gene sequence: CDR1 KGHDR, CDR2 SFDVKD. CDR3 length: 15 amino acids. CDR3 bases: TGTGCCACCAGTGATCGGGCGGGGAACTACAATGAGCAGTTCTTC. Amino acids: CATSDRAGNYNEQFF.

The V and J genes are TRBV27 and TRBJ2-1; 10 bases are a match to TRBD2. The CDR3 contains 16 residues. J lost 4 bases, V lost 2 bases, and 5 bases had no gene match. Per the germline V gene, CDR1 is MNHEY and CDR2 is SMNVEV (reference sequence). The CDR3 sequence is CASSLNPSGGYNEQFF. The DNA for the CDR3 is TGTGCCAGCAGTTTAAACCCTAGCGGGGGTTACAATGAGCAGTTCTTC.

This clone was observed a handful of times. The chain carries TRBV15 and TRBJ1-3, with 7 bases aligning to TRBD1. This CDR3 is built from 16 residues. Per germline, CDR1 LNHNV and CDR2 YYDKDF (reference sequence). The V gene end was trimmed by 0 bases and the J gene end by 0 bases; junction bases not matched to a gene: 2. CDR3: CATSRDYRGSGNTIYF. CDR3 DNA: TGTGCCACCAGCAGAGATTACAGGGGCTCTGGAAACACCATATATTTT.

The CDR3, as DNA: TGTGCCAGCTCACCCCGTTCCCTTAAGAACACTGAAGCTTTCTTT. It is translated as CASSPRSLKNTEAFF. The chain combines TRBV18 with TRBJ1-1; no clear D gene. This CDR3 comprises 15 residues. With 3 bases removed from V and 1 base from J, the gap between germline ends came to 12 bases. Germline assignment: CDR1 KGHSH and CDR2 LQKENI. Complete variable domain (other parts from reference TRBV18 and TRBJ1-1): NAGVMQNPRHLVRRRGQEARLRCSPMKGHSHVYWYRQLPEEGLKFMVYLQKENIIDESGMPKERFSAEFPKEGPSILRIQQVVRGDSAAYFCASSPRSLKNTEAFFGQGTRLTVV.

The chain carries TRBV2 and TRBJ1-5; 8 bases are a match to TRBD1. CDR1 and CDR2 from the germline V gene are SNHLY and FYNNEI. The V and J ends lost 4 bases and 2 bases, in that order; junction bases with no gene match: 4. The CDR3 extends over 15 amino acids. The CDR3 bases are TGTGCCAGCAGTGGAGACAGGGGAGGCAATCAGCCCCAGCATTTT. Translated, it gives CASSGDRGGNQPQHF.

The chain couples TRBV19 to TRBJ2-3; D is perhaps TRBD2 (6 bases). The CDR3 sequence is 16 residues long. CDR1 and CDR2 from the germline V gene are LNHDA and SQIVND (reference sequence). V lost 5 bases, J lost 0 bases, and 15 bases lay in between. The CDR3 spells CASSVQTRVSTDTQYF. Here the CDR3 DNA reads TGTGCCAGTAGTGTACAGACTAGAGTTAGCACAGATACGCAGTATTTT.

The chain uses TRBV5-1 and TRBJ1-1, with D possibly matching TRBD1 (6 bases). The CDR3 length is 16 residues. CDR1 and CDR2 (germline): SGHRS, YFSETQ. Trimming removed 1 base at V and 6 bases at J, with 19 bases between. The CDR3 region has the DNA TGCGCCAGCAGCTTGTCTCCAGGGGCCGGCCTAGCTGAAGCTTTCTTT. Its protein product is CASSLSPGAGLAEAFF.

The chain couples TRBV30 to TRBJ2-5; TRBD2 might be the D (5 bases). The germline V gene encodes CDR1 GTSNPN and CDR2 SVGIG (reference sequence). V gave up 0 bases and J gave up 5 bases, with 10 bases separating them. The CDR3 runs 13 residues. The CDR3 DNA reads as TGTGCCTGGAGTGTAGGTAGGAGGGAGACCCAGTACTTC. This sequence encodes CAWSVGRRETQYF.

The V call is TRBV7-2, the J call TRBJ1-2; 12 nucleotides line up with TRBD1. Germline V gene data show CDR1 as SGHTA and CDR2 as FQGNSA. With V trimmed by 1 base and J by 8 bases, 11 bases remained unmatched. The CDR3 spans 17 residues. The CDR3 is CASSLGAPGQGADGYTF. DNA of the CDR3: TGTGCCAGCAGCTTAGGTGCCCCGGGACAGGGGGCGGACGGCTACACCTTC.

This chain links TRBV20-1 with TRBJ2-7; 15 nucleotides agree with TRBD2. Trimming at V came to 3 bases and at J to 0 bases, leaving 12 bases not matched to a gene. Germline V CDR1 and CDR2: DFQATT, SNEGSKA (reference sequence). This CDR3 is 19 amino acids long. The CDR3 nucleotides read TGCAGTGCTAGTCCACTCCGGACTAGCGGGAGGGGCAGCTCCTACGAGCAGTACTTC. Translated, it gives CSASPLRTSGRGSSYEQYF.

The genes are TRBV10-3 and TRBJ1-3; 7 positions agree with TRBD1. There are 14 residues in the CDR3. The ends lost 5 bases at V and 4 bases at J; junction bases unmatched: 5. CDR1 ENHRY and CDR2 SYGVKD come from the germline V gene. As DNA, the CDR3 is TGTGCCATCAGTATACAGGGGACAGGAAACACCATATATTTT. Protein: CAISIQGTGNTIYF.

V gene TRBV5-4 combines with J gene TRBJ1-6, with 9 bases aligning to TRBD1. Germline assignment: CDR1 SGHNT and CDR2 YYREEE (reference sequence). J lost 9 bases, V lost 3 bases, and 13 bases had no gene match. This CDR3 has 17 residues. The CDR3 loop reads CASSSQPGQGLTSPLHF. DNA of the CDR3: TGTGCCAGCAGCTCTCAACCGGGACAGGGTTTGACTTCACCCCTCCACTTT.

This sequence joins TRBV5-5 and TRBJ2-1; D ambiguous. CDR3 length: 15 amino acids. Looked up from germline, CDR1 is SGHKS and CDR2 is YYEKEE (reference sequence). V was cut by 1 base and J by 0 bases, with 8 bases left in between. The CDR3 here is CASSLNPSSYNEQFF. CDR3 coding DNA: TGTGCCAGCAGCTTGAACCCCAGCTCCTACAATGAGCAGTTCTTC.

This sequence joins TRBV7-9 and TRBJ1-4; D gene uncertain. The CDR3 sequence is 15 residues long. Germline V lookup: CDR1 SEHNR, CDR2 FQNEAQ (reference sequence). Trimming shortened V by 5 bases and J by 8 bases, and 18 bases separated the two germline ends. The CDR3 sequence: CASSPATLLGEKLFF. CDR3 coding DNA: TGTGCCAGCAGCCCCGCAACCCTCTTGGGCGAAAAACTGTTTTTT.

The table lists this clone with a count of one. CDR3 nucleotide sequence: TGTGCCTGGATTGTACTTCGTACGCAGTATTTT. This codes for CAWIVLRTQYF. J is TRBJ2-3 and V is TRBV30, with D uncertain. This CDR3 region has 11 residues. V lost 4 bases and J lost 8, with 10 bases in between. CDR1 is GTSNPN and CDR2 is SVGIG in the germline V gene (reference sequence).

J is TRBJ1-6 and V is TRBV18, with TRBD1 identical over 8 bases. The CDR3 sequence is 16 residues long. The germline CDR1 and CDR2 sequences are KGHSH and LQKENI. With V trimmed by 6 bases and J by 6 bases, 10 bases remained unmatched. The CDR3 reads CASSFGQGTPNSPLHF. The CDR3, as DNA: TGTGCCAGCTCGTTTGGACAGGGAACCCCTAATTCACCCCTCCACTTT.

V and J are TRBV28 and TRBJ2-1, with D perhaps TRBD2 (6 bases). From germline, CDR1 is MDHEN and CDR2 SYDVKM. V was clipped by 4 bases and J by 8 bases, with 24 bases between them. This CDR3 is 17 amino acids long. CDR3 amino acids: CASSSPRAGISNDEQFF. CDR3 bases: TGTGCCAGCAGTTCCCCACGAGCGGGTATTAGCAATGATGAGCAGTTCTTC.

This chain uses TRBV28 with TRBJ2-3, with 7 bases identical to TRBD2. The germline CDR1 and CDR2 sequences are MDHEN and SYDVKM. This CDR3 spans 16 amino acids. V was pared by 4 bases and J by 6 bases, with 13 bases of the junction left unmatched. The CDR3 DNA is TGTGCCAGCAGTTCTATTAAGCGGGAAGGGAGGGATACGCAGTATTTT. Residues: CASSSIKREGRDTQYF.